The 25 T cell receptor beta chains reported below all come from one sample, sequenced in a study of cytomegalovirus exposure and HLA in healthy donors. A multiplex PCR was run with 60 Vbeta primers and 13 Jbeta primers. Produced via immunoSEQ multiplex PCR; TCRdb's table is partial and in-frame only. Of 130,000 to 150,000 clones in the sample, 75% to 90% are singletons; the top ten hold 2.5% to 3%. Specimen: PBMCs. These receptors all come from a woman in her 30s in good health and CMV-seronegative.

This clone was observed a few times. The chain joins TRBV27 to TRBJ1-2; D possibly corresponds to TRBD1 (5 bases). The length of the CDR3 is 14 residues. The germline V and J ends were trimmed by 7 bases and 8 bases, with 20 bases remaining between them. Germline V gives CDR1 MNHEY, CDR2 SMNVEV (reference sequence). CDR3 amino acids: CASIGRRGAGGYTF. The CDR3 DNA reads TGTGCCAGCATAGGAAGGAGGGGTGCGGGCGGCTACACCTTC.

This chain connects TRBV7-6 to TRBJ1-4, with 10 positions matching TRBD1. The CDR3 sequence is 15 residues long. CDR1 is SGHVS, CDR2 FNYEAQ, per germline. The ends lost 5 bases at V and 8 bases at J; junction bases unmatched: 8. The CDR3 here is CASSPGTGVEEKLFF. As DNA, the CDR3 is TGTGCCAGCAGCCCCGGGACAGGGGTTGAGGAAAAACTGTTTTTT.

The chain uses TRBV19 and TRBJ1-1, with D unclear. The CDR3 extends over 12 amino acids. Germline lookup yields CDR1 LNHDA and CDR2 SQIVND (reference sequence). V dropped 10 bases and J dropped 2 bases, with 11 bases sitting between them. The CDR3 loop reads CAILGANTEAFF. The CDR3 DNA is TGTGCCATCCTGGGAGCCAACACTGAAGCTTTCTTT.

The V gene is TRBV6-6, the J gene TRBJ2-1; TRBD2 matches at 8 bases. The junction had 12 bases not matched to a gene; V was cut back by 4 bases and J by 7 bases. The CDR3 length is 16 residues. The germline gives CDR1 MNHNY, CDR2 SVGAGI (reference sequence). CDR3 protein: CASSSTSGTSLNEQFF. The CDR3 bases are TGTGCCAGCAGTTCAACCTCCGGGACTAGTTTAAATGAGCAGTTCTTC.

This clone occurred a few times. DNA of the CDR3: TGTGCCAGCAGTGAAAGGGGGCTGATCTATGGCTACACCTTC. Translated: CASSERGLIYGYTF. V usage is TRBV6-1 and J usage is TRBJ1-2, with 7 bases aligning to TRBD1. Germline lookup yields CDR1 MNHNS and CDR2 SASEGT. The CDR3 extends over 14 amino acids. The V gene end was trimmed by 2 bases and the J gene end by 4 bases; junction bases not matched to a gene: 4.

CDR3 loop: CASSEIRVGAEAFF. In DNA, the CDR3 is TGTGCCAGCAGTGAAATTCGGGTAGGGGCTGAAGCTTTCTTT. The chain couples TRBV2 to TRBJ1-1; a weak D match, TRBD1 (5 bases). The CDR3 length is 14 residues. Trimming cost V 2 bases and J 6 bases, with 13 bases left between them. Germline CDR1 reads SNHLY; CDR2 reads FYNNEI.

The chain uses TRBV4-3 and TRBJ2-7, with 11 bases identical to TRBD2. Germline V lookup: CDR1 LGHNA, CDR2 YSLEER. V lost 1 base and J lost 4; bases outside the gene matches: 0. The CDR3 spans 14 residues. Written as DNA, the CDR3 is TGCGCCAGCAGCCAAGTAGCGGGGGGGTACGAGCAGTACTTC. Amino acids: CASSQVAGGYEQYF.

CDR3 protein: CASSLRTASTDTQYF. CDR3 DNA: TGTGCCAGCAGCTTAAGGACAGCCTCCACAGATACGCAGTATTTT. The chain is built from TRBV7-8 and TRBJ2-3, with D perhaps TRBD1 (6 bases). V lost 2 bases to trimming and J lost 2 bases, with 11 bases between them. Germline CDR1 reads SGHVS; CDR2 reads FQNEAQ. This CDR3 contains 15 residues.

The chain links TRBV27 to TRBJ2-4; 10 nucleotides line up with TRBD1. V dropped 2 bases and J dropped 7; count of bases not matched to a gene: 2. Germline CDR1 and CDR2: MNHEY and SMNVEV (reference sequence). This CDR3 is built from 14 residues. Here the CDR3 DNA reads TGTGCCAGCAGTTTACTGGACAGGGGGAACATTCAGTACTTC. Translation gives CASSLLDRGNIQYF.

The chain links TRBV2 to TRBJ1-1; tentative D call: TRBD1 (5 bases). The CDR3 is 13 amino acids. Germline CDR1 SNHLY, CDR2 FYNNEI. The V end lost 6 bases, the J end lost 1 base, and 9 bases lay between the germline ends. This chain's CDR3 is CASRDTGNTEAFF. The DNA of the CDR3 is TGTGCCAGCAGAGATACAGGGAACACTGAAGCTTTCTTT.

J is TRBJ2-7 and V is TRBV19; 8 positions match TRBD2. V was pared by 4 bases and J by 7 bases, with 12 bases of the junction left unmatched. Per germline, CDR1 LNHDA and CDR2 SQIVND (reference sequence). The CDR3 runs 15 residues. CDR3 protein: CASSTLAGPPGEQYF. The CDR3, as DNA: TGTGCCAGTAGTACCCTAGCGGGCCCCCCGGGAGAGCAGTACTTC.

The rearrangement joins TRBV7-9 to TRBJ2-7; D is unresolved. The CDR3 extends over 12 amino acids. Germline CDR1 is SEHNR and CDR2 is FQNEAQ (reference sequence). The germline V and J ends were trimmed by 6 bases and 7 bases, with 13 bases remaining between them. The CDR3 nucleotides read TGTGCCAGCAGTCCCTATGGTCGGGAGCAGTACTTC. Its translation is CASSPYGREQYF. Full variable domain (rest looked up from reference TRBV7-9 and TRBJ2-7): DTGVSQNPRHKITKRGQNVTFRCDPISEHNRLYWYRQTLGQGPEFLTYFQNEAQLEKSRLLSDRFSAERPKGSFSTLEIQRTEQGDSAMYLCASSPYGREQYFGPGTRLTVT.

The sample holds one count of this clone. V is TRBV7-8 and J is TRBJ2-1; 7 bases are a match to TRBD1. With 5 bases clipped from V and 7 bases from J, the junction kept 2 bases outside the gene matches. CDR3 length: 12 amino acids. CDR1 and CDR2 from the germline V gene are SGHVS and FQNEAQ. Here the CDR3 DNA reads TGTGCCAGCAGCAGGACAGGTAATGAGCAGTTCTTC. Translated, it gives CASSRTGNEQFF. The variable domain in full, with the rest retrieved from reference TRBV7-8 and TRBJ2-1, is GAGVSQSPRYKVAKRGQDVALRCDPISGHVSLFWYQQALGQGPEFLTYFQNEAQLDKSGLPSDRFFAERPEGSVSTLKIQRTQQEDSAVYLCASSRTGNEQFFGPGTRLTVL.

The chain joins TRBV28 to TRBJ2-1, with 14 bases lining up with TRBD2. Losses at the gene ends were 6 bases for V and 8 bases for J; bases not matched to a gene: 12. CDR3 size: 17 residues. Germline V gene sequence: CDR1 MDHEN, CDR2 SYDVKM. CDR3 sequence reads: CASRSRLAGGLDDEQFF. CDR3 nucleotides: TGTGCCAGCAGATCTAGACTAGCGGGAGGGCTCGACGATGAGCAGTTCTTC. Together with reference TRBV28 and TRBJ2-1, the CDR3 gives the full variable domain: DVKVTQSSRYLVKRTGEKVFLECVQDMDHENMFWYRQDPGLGLRLIYFSYDVKMKEKGDIPEGYSVSREKKERFSLILESASTNQTSMYLCASRSRLAGGLDDEQFFGPGTRLTVL.

The gene calls are TRBV7-8 and TRBJ1-1; 7 bases fit TRBD1. V trimming: 5 bases; J trimming: 0 bases; junction bases outside the gene matches: 6. The CDR3 runs to 15 residues. Germline V lookup: CDR1 SGHVS, CDR2 FQNEAQ. DNA of the CDR3: TGTGCCAGCAGCCTAACAGGGGTAGTGAACACTGAAGCTTTCTTT. Its protein product is CASSLTGVVNTEAFF.

V gene TRBV4-3 combines with J gene TRBJ1-1; TRBD1 is a possible D gene (6 bases). The germline CDR1 and CDR2 sequences are LGHNA and YSLEER. This CDR3 comprises 14 residues. The V and J ends lost 1 base and 4 bases respectively, with 10 bases between them. CDR3 region: CASSQVGASTEAFF. For the CDR3, the DNA is TGCGCCAGCAGCCAAGTGGGGGCGAGCACTGAAGCTTTCTTT.

The chain combines TRBV9 with TRBJ2-2; D remains ambiguous. Deletions cut 1 base from V and 1 base from J, with 8 bases between. The CDR3 length is 15 residues. Germline V gives CDR1 SGDLS, CDR2 YYNGEE. The CDR3 protein is CASSVQSVNTGELFF. The CDR3 DNA reads TGTGCCAGCAGCGTACAGTCAGTGAACACCGGGGAGCTGTTTTTT.

This clone showed up just once. A read error may produce the germline difference seen at one junction end. Distinct nucleotide sequences in the sample also encode this CDR3. The CDR3 is CASSNRRTRYEQYF. Here the CDR3 DNA reads TGCGCCAGTAGTAATCGCAGAACCCGCTACGAGCAGTACTTC. The V gene is TRBV19, the J gene TRBJ2-7, with unresolved D. Germline CDR1 reads LNHDA; CDR2 reads SQIVND (reference sequence). This CDR3 contains 14 residues.

A few counts support this clone. The V call is TRBV6-5, the J call TRBJ1-1, with D possibly TRBD1 on 6 matching bases. CDR1 is MNHEY, CDR2 SVGAGI, per germline. This CDR3 comprises 15 residues. V lost 5 bases, J lost 5 bases, and 18 bases lay in between. The chain's CDR3 is CASSGLGEGGTEAFF. Here the CDR3 DNA reads TGTGCCAGCAGTGGCCTTGGGGAGGGGGGGACTGAAGCTTTCTTT.

V and J are TRBV30 and TRBJ2-5; unclear D gene. The CDR3 loop spans 11 amino acids. Germline lookup yields CDR1 GTSNPN and CDR2 SVGIG (reference sequence). V was cut by 3 bases and J by 7 bases, with 9 bases left in between. The CDR3 is CAWRRVRTQYF. The CDR3 DNA sequence: TGTGCCTGGAGACGGGTGAGGACCCAGTACTTC. The full variable domain, with the rest looked up from reference TRBV30 and TRBJ2-5, is SQTIHQWPATLVQPVGSPLSLECTVEGTSNPNLYWYRQAAGRGLQLLFYSVGIGQISSEVPQNLSASRPQDRQFILSSKKLLLSDSGFYLCAWRRVRTQYFGPGTRLLVL.

The rearrangement uses TRBV19 and TRBJ2-7; 8 bases fit TRBD1. The junction had 6 bases not matched to a gene; V was cut back by 5 bases and J by 0 bases. The CDR3 covers 15 residues. In germline, CDR1 is LNHDA, CDR2 SQIVND (reference sequence). CDR3 bases: TGTGCCAGTAGTGAAGGACAGGGTCTCTCCTACGAGCAGTACTTC. It encodes CASSEGQGLSYEQYF.

This clone was seen a handful of times. The rearrangement joins TRBV5-6 to TRBJ2-3; 9 bases are shared with TRBD1. Germline CDR1 is SGHDT and CDR2 is YYEEEE. There are 16 residues in the CDR3. J gave up 1 base and V 4 bases, and 7 bases lay outside the gene matches. CDR3 nucleotide sequence: TGTGCCAGCAGCCCAGGGACAGGGTTCGGCACAGATACGCAGTATTTT. It codes for CASSPGTGFGTDTQYF.

The chain has TRBV7-9 and TRBJ2-7; tentatively, D is TRBD1 (6 bases). The CDR3 sequence is 15 residues long. V dropped 1 base and J dropped 3 bases, with 13 bases sitting between them. Germline CDR1 and CDR2: SEHNR and FQNEAQ (reference sequence). This CDR3 is CASSLGQDVFYEQYF. DNA of the CDR3: TGTGCCAGCAGCTTAGGACAGGACGTCTTCTACGAGCAGTACTTC.

The V gene is TRBV21-1, the J gene TRBJ1-2; the table's D call of TRBD1 was not tested on the DNA. TRBV21-1 is tagged as a pseudogene. The length of the CDR3 is 13 residues. The CDR3 DNA follows: TGTGCCAGCACCTTGACAGGGATCTATGGCTACACCTTC. Its protein product is CASTLTGIYGYTF.

The count of this clone is one. The chain joins TRBV7-2 to TRBJ2-7; 11 bases line up with TRBD1. V lost 6 bases to trimming and J lost 4 bases; unmatched junction nucleotides: 5. Germline lookup yields CDR1 SGHTA and CDR2 FQGNSA. The CDR3 contains 14 residues. The CDR3 loop reads CASRWTGGPYEQYF. DNA of the CDR3: TGTGCCAGCAGGTGGACAGGGGGCCCATACGAGCAGTACTTC. Full variable domain (rest looked up from reference TRBV7-2 and TRBJ2-7): GAGVSQSPSNKVTEKGKDVELRCDPISGHTALYWYRQSLGQGLEFLIYFQGNSAPDKSGLPSDRFSAERTGGSVSTLTIQRTQQEDSAVYLCASRWTGGPYEQYFGPGTRLTVT.